The 26 T cell receptor beta chains given below trace back to one sample, sequenced in a study of Graves' ophthalmopathy and Graves' hyperthyroidism. Amplification targeted the TCR beta CDR3 regions, with RNA transcripts as the source material. HTBI-primed RT-PCR formed the first round, and a multiplex PCR formed the second. MiXCR, run by TCRdb on the multiplex PCR reads, gives a single entry per CDR3 protein. The data contain about 700,000 distinct CDR3 sequences, about 40% of them seen just once; the ten biggest clones take up about 3.3%. The sequenced material came from peripheral blood. These receptor sequences come from an adult man with Graves' ophthalmopathy.

The table lists this clonotype with many counts. The genes are TRBV7-8 and TRBJ1-1; tentatively, D is TRBD1 (5 bases). Trimming stripped 1 base from V and 4 bases from J, with 7 bases between. Germline V CDR1 and CDR2: SGHVS, FQNEAQ. CDR3 size: 13 residues. CDR3 amino acids: CASSLGGATEAFF. The CDR3 region has the DNA TGTGCCAGCAGCTTAGGCGGGGCCACTGAAGCTTTCTTT. The variable domain in full, completed from reference TRBV7-8 and TRBJ1-1, reads GAGVSQSPRYKVAKRGQDVALRCDPISGHVSLFWYQQALGQGPEFLTYFQNEAQLDKSGLPSDRFFAERPEGSVSTLKIQRTQQEDSAVYLCASSLGGATEAFFGQGTRLTVV.

The DNA of the CDR3 is TGTGCCAGTAGTATGAGCGGGGGGGCTGAGGAGACCCAGTACTTC. Translated, it gives CASSMSGGAEETQYF. The chain carries TRBV19 and TRBJ2-5; 10 nucleotides align to TRBD2. This CDR3 region has 15 residues. Losses at the gene ends were 3 bases for V and 5 bases for J; bases not matched to a gene: 6. Germline V gene sequence: CDR1 LNHDA, CDR2 SQIVND (reference sequence).

This clonotype has ten or more counts. The chain is built from TRBV2 and TRBJ1-2; D is possibly TRBD1 (6 bases). The CDR3 covers 18 residues. Germline CDR1 and CDR2: SNHLY and FYNNEI. Trimming stripped 2 bases from V and 4 bases from J, with 23 bases between. This CDR3 is CASSESGRGGHFVYGYTF. The CDR3, as DNA: TGTGCCAGCAGTGAATCGGGCAGGGGAGGCCACTTCGTCTATGGCTACACCTTC.

This clonotype was seen more than once but under ten times. The rearrangement links TRBV20-1 to TRBJ2-7; maybe TRBD2 (7 bases). This CDR3 region has 14 residues. Germline CDR1 and CDR2: DFQATT and SNEGSKA (reference sequence). Trimming took off 1 base at V and 2 bases at J, with 12 bases between the two ends. This CDR3 reads CSARVGGGTYEQYF. CDR3 DNA: TGCAGTGCTAGAGTGGGAGGGGGAACCTACGAGCAGTACTTC.

This clonotype has a count of ten or more. The J gene is TRBJ1-2, the V gene TRBV29-1; D unresolved. Between the trimmed V and J ends, which lost 5 bases and 0 bases, there was a span of 4 bases. Germline CDR1 and CDR2: SQVTM and ANQGSEA. The length of the CDR3 is 11 residues. This chain's CDR3 is CSVTANYGYTF. The DNA for the CDR3 is TGCAGCGTTACAGCTAACTATGGCTACACCTTC.

The chain employs TRBV29-1 and TRBJ2-2; D might be TRBD1 (7 bases). V dropped 6 bases and J dropped 7 bases, with 30 bases sitting between them. Germline loops: CDR1 SQVTM, CDR2 ANQGSEA. The CDR3 has 18 residues. CDR3 DNA: TGCAGCGTGGAGGGGGCCCACAGGGCAGGGGGGTTCAGCGGGGAGCTGTTTTTT. Translation: CSVEGAHRAGGFSGELFF.

This clonotype has more than one count but fewer than ten. This chain connects TRBV6-5 to TRBJ1-4, with 10 bases matching TRBD1. This CDR3 has 16 amino acids. Germline values: CDR1 MNHEY, CDR2 SVGAGI. V was pared by 0 bases and J by 8 bases, with 6 bases of the junction left unmatched. The CDR3 sequence: CASSYSAGTGVEKLFF. CDR3 sequence (DNA): TGTGCCAGCAGTTACTCGGCCGGGACAGGGGTAGAAAAACTGTTTTTT.

Details on this clonotype: A much more abundant neighbour one base away suggests this may be a read error. This chain links TRBV24-1 with TRBJ2-5; D gene unclear. The CDR3 runs 16 residues. Germline loops: CDR1 KGHDR, CDR2 SFDVKD. This CDR3 reads CATSDLGLGDQGTQYF. DNA of the CDR3: TGTGCCACCAGTGATTTAGGGCTGGGCGACCAAGGGACCCAGTACTTC.

This clonotype appeared many times. The chain uses TRBV6-6 and TRBJ1-6, with D maybe TRBD1 (6 bases). This CDR3 spans 15 amino acids. Germline CDR1 and CDR2: MNHNY and SVGAGI (reference sequence). The V end was cut by 5 bases, the J end by 6 bases, with 14 bases between. CDR3: CASSLGPRGNSPLHF. CDR3 sequence (DNA): TGTGCCAGCAGTCTGGGACCCAGGGGTAATTCACCCCTCCACTTT.

This clonotype was seen many times. V usage is TRBV20-1 and J usage is TRBJ2-5, with 10 positions matching TRBD1. The CDR3 covers 16 residues. V was pared by 3 bases and J by 2 bases, with 9 bases of the junction left unmatched. Germline V gene data show CDR1 as DFQATT and CDR2 as SNEGSKA (reference sequence). The CDR3 protein is CSASRPRTGGQETQYF. CDR3 nucleotide sequence: TGCAGTGCTAGTCGCCCGCGGACAGGGGGACAAGAGACCCAGTACTTC.

This clonotype has ten or more counts. V gene TRBV10-3 combines with J gene TRBJ1-5; D is perhaps TRBD1 (6 bases). The germline gives CDR1 ENHRY, CDR2 SYGVKD. V shed 8 bases and J shed 3 bases, with 11 bases lying between them. The CDR3 loop spans 13 amino acids. DNA for the CDR3: TGTGCCATCTCTCCAGGGGTCAATCAGCCCCAGCATTTT. It specifies CAISPGVNQPQHF.

The sample holds a few counts of this clonotype. The CDR3 sequence is CASSYSGRNSYEQYF. The CDR3 DNA is TGTGCCAGCAGTTATTCGGGCAGGAATTCCTACGAGCAGTACTTC. The chain carries TRBV6-5 and TRBJ2-7; D gene uncertain. The CDR3 has 15 amino acids. Germline CDR1 MNHEY, CDR2 SVGAGI. V gave up 3 bases and J gave up 1 base, with 13 bases separating them.

This clonotype was picked up many times. V usage is TRBV20-1 and J usage is TRBJ1-1; D might be TRBD1 (5 bases). In germline, CDR1 is DFQATT, CDR2 SNEGSKA (reference sequence). Trimming took off 5 bases at V and 0 bases at J, with 13 bases between the two ends. The CDR3 totals 14 residues. The CDR3 region is CSAGPGHMNTEAFF. The CDR3 nucleotides are TGCAGTGCTGGCCCAGGACATATGAACACTGAAGCTTTCTTT.

This clonotype was seen at least ten times. The chain has TRBV12-3 or TRBV12-4 and TRBJ1-5; D call uncertain. The CDR3 contains 15 residues. V lost 3 bases, J lost 0 bases, and 9 bases lay in between. The CDR3 region is CASSLGLYSNQPQHF. The CDR3 coding sequence is TGTGCCAGCAGTTTGGGGTTATATAGCAATCAGCCCCAGCATTTT.

The chain combines TRBV5-1 with TRBJ1-2; 7 nucleotides agree with TRBD1. This CDR3 is 15 amino acids long. Looked up from germline, CDR1 is SGHRS and CDR2 is YFSETQ. J gave up 1 base and V 7 bases, and 10 bases lay outside the gene matches. The CDR3 coding sequence is TGCGCCAGCCGTCCCGCGGCAGGGGGTAACTATGGCTACACCTTC. Translating it yields CASRPAAGGNYGYTF.

As concerns this clonotype: At one boundary the junction diverges from the germline segment, which might be a read error. The J gene is TRBJ2-5, the V gene TRBV14; D uncertain. The J call is doubtful: the DNA matches TRBJ2-7 better. Germline CDR1 is SGHDN and CDR2 is FVKESK. This CDR3 is 15 amino acids long. The CDR3 DNA is TGTACCAGCAGCCAAGATTGGGCAGTCCCCTACGAGCAGTACTTC. Its protein product is CTSSQDWAVPYEQYF.

This sequence joins TRBV29-1 and TRBJ2-7, with D perhaps given as TRBD1 or TRBD2 (5 bases each). The V and J ends lost 4 bases and 4 bases respectively, with 11 bases between them. Germline V gene lookup returns CDR1 SQVTM and CDR2 ANQGSEA. The CDR3 loop spans 12 amino acids. Here the CDR3 reads CSVATGPYEQYF. As DNA, the CDR3 is TGCAGCGTTGCCACGGGGCCTTACGAGCAGTACTTC.

This clonotype has more than one count but fewer than ten. This chain links TRBV4-1 with TRBJ1-3, with D uncertain. Trimming left V 3 bases short and J 0 bases short, with 9 bases between. Germline assignment: CDR1 MGHRA and CDR2 YSYEKL. This CDR3 spans 15 amino acids. The CDR3, as DNA: TGCGCCAGCAGCCAGGGCCCGTCCTCTGGAAACACCATATATTTT. This codes for CASSQGPSSGNTIYF.

This clonotype came up a few times. This rearrangement joins TRBV27 to TRBJ2-2, with a tentative D call TRBD1 (6 bases). The CDR3 is 13 amino acids. Germline CDR1 MNHEY, CDR2 SMNVEV (reference sequence). The V and J ends lost 6 bases and 6 bases respectively, with 11 bases between them. The CDR3 nucleotides are TGTGCCAGCAGGAGACAGGCCTCCGGGGAGCTGTTTTTT. It encodes CASRRQASGELFF.

The chain employs TRBV9 and TRBJ2-7, with 7 bases lining up with TRBD1. This CDR3 region has 14 residues. Unmatched junction bases numbered 2, after V lost 0 bases and J lost 2 bases. The germline gives CDR1 SGDLS, CDR2 YYNGEE. The chain's CDR3 is CASSVAGTAYEQYF. Here the CDR3 DNA reads TGTGCCAGCAGCGTAGCCGGGACAGCCTACGAGCAGTACTTC.

This clonotype was counted only a few times. The rearrangement joins TRBV30 to TRBJ2-5; a possible D gene is TRBD2 (5 bases). V gave up 0 bases and J gave up 4 bases, with 9 bases separating them. The CDR3 is 13 amino acids. Germline V gene data show CDR1 as GTSNPN and CDR2 as SVGIG (reference sequence). The CDR3 DNA is TGTGCCTGGAGTGTTGGGGAGCGAGAGACCCAGTACTTC. Translation gives CAWSVGERETQYF.

There are many counts of this clonotype. This chain connects TRBV6-6 to TRBJ1-3; possibly TRBD1 for D (5 bases). The CDR3 spans 17 residues. The V gene lost 5 bases and the J gene lost 0 bases, with 17 bases spanning the gap. The germline V gene encodes CDR1 MNHNY and CDR2 SVGAGI (reference sequence). The CDR3 loop is CASSEDGRTSSGNTIYF. CDR3 nucleotides: TGTGCCAGCAGTGAAGATGGCAGGACAAGCTCTGGAAACACCATATATTTT.

CDR3 bases: TGTGCCAGCAGCGTAAGTGGGGGGGCTTCAGATACGCAGTATTTT. It encodes CASSVSGGASDTQYF. J is TRBJ2-3 and V is TRBV9, with D maybe TRBD2 (7 bases). The CDR3 consists of 15 residues. With 1 base removed from V and 4 bases from J, the gap between germline ends came to 13 bases. Germline lookup yields CDR1 SGDLS and CDR2 YYNGEE.

This clonotype was picked up a small number of times. The rearrangement joins TRBV29-1 to TRBJ2-5; D is possibly TRBD1 (5 bases). CDR1 and CDR2 (germline): SQVTM, ANQGSEA. This CDR3 is built from 11 residues. Trimming took 5 bases from V and 4 from J, leaving 8 bases between them. The CDR3 protein is CSVWQGETQYF. CDR3 DNA: TGCAGCGTTTGGCAGGGAGAGACCCAGTACTTC.

This clonotype showed up many times. This chain joins TRBV19 and TRBJ1-1, with D tentatively TRBD1 (6 bases). This CDR3 is 14 amino acids long. Looked up from germline, CDR1 is LNHDA and CDR2 is SQIVND (reference sequence). Trimming stripped 7 bases from V and 8 bases from J, with 20 bases between. The CDR3 region is CASKGTLFYSEAFF. Here the CDR3 DNA reads TGTGCCAGTAAAGGGACACTTTTTTACAGCGAAGCTTTCTTT.

The rearrangement uses TRBV9 and TRBJ2-2; TRBD1 matches 10 bases. The CDR3 covers 18 residues. Germline V gene data show CDR1 as SGDLS and CDR2 as YYNGEE. The J segment lost 1 base and the V segment lost 0 bases, leaving 6 bases of the junction unmatched. DNA for the CDR3: TGTGCCAGCAGCGTAGCCCGCGACAGGGGGCGGAACACCGGGGAGCTGTTTTTT. It yields the protein CASSVARDRGRNTGELFF.